This T cell receptor beta chain emerged from a study of glioma-infiltrating T cells. The V gene lost 4 bases and the J gene lost 0 bases, with 11 bases spanning the gap. CDR3 length: 14 amino acids. Germline V gives CDR1 SGHNT, CDR2 YYREEE (reference sequence). This clonotype was detected ten times or more. TCR alpha and beta CDR3 regions were amplified from RNA using iRepertoire nested multiplex PCR. TCRdb itself ran the multiplex PCR reads through MiXCR, one entry per CDR3 protein. In the table there are approximately 190,000 distinct CDR3 sequences, over 30% of which are singletons. The rearrangement links TRBV5-4 to TRBJ2-7; a weak D match, TRBD2 (6 bases). What was sequenced was glioma tissue, nonneoplastic brain tissue, or PBMCs (not recorded which). This clonotype was sampled from a human donor with low-grade glioma or glioblastoma, undergoing nonglioma brain surgery, or in good health (not recorded which). This chain's CDR3 is CASSAGTVSYEQYF. As DNA, the CDR3 is TGTGCCAGCAGCGCGGGGACCGTCTCCTACGAGCAGTACTTC.